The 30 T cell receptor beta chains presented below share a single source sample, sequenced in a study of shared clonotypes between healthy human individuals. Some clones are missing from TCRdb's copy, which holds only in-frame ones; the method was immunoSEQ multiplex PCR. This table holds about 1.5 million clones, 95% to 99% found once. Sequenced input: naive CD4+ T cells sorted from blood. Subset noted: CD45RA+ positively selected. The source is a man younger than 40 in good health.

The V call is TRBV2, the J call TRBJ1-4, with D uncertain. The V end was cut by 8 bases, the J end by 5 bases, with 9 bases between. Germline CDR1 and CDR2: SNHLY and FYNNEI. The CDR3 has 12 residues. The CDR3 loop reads CASRPDNEKLFF. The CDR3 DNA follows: TGTGCCAGCCGGCCAGACAATGAAAAACTGTTTTTT.

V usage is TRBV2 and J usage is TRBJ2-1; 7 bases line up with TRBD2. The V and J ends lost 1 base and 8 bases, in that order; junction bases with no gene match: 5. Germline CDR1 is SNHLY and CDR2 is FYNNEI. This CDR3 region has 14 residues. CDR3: CASSEGVGRDEQFF. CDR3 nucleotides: TGTGCCAGCAGTGAAGGGGTTGGGAGGGATGAGCAGTTCTTC. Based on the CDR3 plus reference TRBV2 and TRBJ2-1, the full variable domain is EPEVTQTPSHQVTQMGQEVILRCVPISNHLYFYWYRQILGQKVEFLVSFYNNEISEKSEIFDDQFSVERPDGSNFTLKIRSTKLEDSAMYFCASSEGVGRDEQFFGPGTRLTVL.

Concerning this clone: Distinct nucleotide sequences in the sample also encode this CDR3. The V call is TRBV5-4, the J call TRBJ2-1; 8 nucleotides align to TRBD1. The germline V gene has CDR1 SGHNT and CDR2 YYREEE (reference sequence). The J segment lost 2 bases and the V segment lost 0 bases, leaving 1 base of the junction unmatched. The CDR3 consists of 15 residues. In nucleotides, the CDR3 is TGTGCCAGCAGCTTGGACAGGGGGACCTACAATGAGCAGTTCTTC. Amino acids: CASSLDRGTYNEQFF.

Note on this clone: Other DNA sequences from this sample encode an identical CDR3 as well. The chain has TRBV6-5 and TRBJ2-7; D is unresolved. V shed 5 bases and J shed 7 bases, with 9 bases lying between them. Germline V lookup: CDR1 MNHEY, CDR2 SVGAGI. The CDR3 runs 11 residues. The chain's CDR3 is CASSQVGEQYF. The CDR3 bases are TGTGCCAGCAGTCAGGTGGGAGAGCAGTACTTC.

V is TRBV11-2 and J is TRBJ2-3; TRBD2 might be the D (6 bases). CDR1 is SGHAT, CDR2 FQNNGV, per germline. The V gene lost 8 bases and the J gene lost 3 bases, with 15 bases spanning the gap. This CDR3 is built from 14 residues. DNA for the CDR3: TGTGCCAGCGGAGAAGGAGGGATAACAGATACGCAGTATTTT. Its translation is CASGEGGITDTQYF.

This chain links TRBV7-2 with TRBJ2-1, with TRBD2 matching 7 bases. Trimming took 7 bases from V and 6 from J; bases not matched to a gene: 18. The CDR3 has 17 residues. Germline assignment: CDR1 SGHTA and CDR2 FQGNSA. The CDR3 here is CASTITQAGLRRNEQFF. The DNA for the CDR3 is TGTGCCAGCACCATTACGCAAGCGGGATTACGACGCAATGAGCAGTTCTTC.

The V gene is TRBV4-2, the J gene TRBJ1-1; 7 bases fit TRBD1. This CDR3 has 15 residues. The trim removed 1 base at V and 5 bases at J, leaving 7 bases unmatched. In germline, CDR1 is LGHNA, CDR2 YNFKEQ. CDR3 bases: TGTGCCAGCAGCCAAGGGAAGGGGGCTTGGACTGAAGCTTTCTTT. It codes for CASSQGKGAWTEAFF.

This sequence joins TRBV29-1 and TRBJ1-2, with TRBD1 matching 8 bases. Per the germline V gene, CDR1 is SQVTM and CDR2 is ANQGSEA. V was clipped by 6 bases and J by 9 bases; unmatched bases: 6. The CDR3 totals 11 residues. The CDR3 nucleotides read TGCAGCGTCGGACAGGGCGTAAGCTACACCTTC. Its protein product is CSVGQGVSYTF. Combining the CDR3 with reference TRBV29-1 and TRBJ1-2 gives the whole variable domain SAVISQKPSRDICQRGTSLTIQCQVDSQVTMMFWYRQQPGQSLTLIATANQGSEATYESGFVIDKFPISRPNLTFSTLTVSNMSPEDSSIYLCSVGQGVSYTFGSGTRLTVV.

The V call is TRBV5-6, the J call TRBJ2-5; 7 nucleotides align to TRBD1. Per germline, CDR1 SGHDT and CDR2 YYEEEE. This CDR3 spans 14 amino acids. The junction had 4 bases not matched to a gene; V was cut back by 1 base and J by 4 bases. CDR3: CASSLIHRGETQYF. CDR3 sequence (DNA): TGTGCCAGCAGCTTGATTCACAGGGGAGAGACCCAGTACTTC.

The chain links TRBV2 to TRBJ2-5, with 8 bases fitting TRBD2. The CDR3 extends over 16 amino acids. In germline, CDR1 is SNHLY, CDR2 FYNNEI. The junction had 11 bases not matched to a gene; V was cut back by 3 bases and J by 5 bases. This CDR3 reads CASSDQRGLAGETQYF. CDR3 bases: TGTGCCAGCAGTGACCAAAGAGGACTAGCTGGCGAGACCCAGTACTTC.

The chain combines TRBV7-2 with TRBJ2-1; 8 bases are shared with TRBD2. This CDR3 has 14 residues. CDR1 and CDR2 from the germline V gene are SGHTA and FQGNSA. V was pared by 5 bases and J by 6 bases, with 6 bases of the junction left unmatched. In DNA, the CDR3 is TGTGCCAGCAGCCCAGAGGGACTAGTCAATGAGCAGTTCTTC. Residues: CASSPEGLVNEQFF.

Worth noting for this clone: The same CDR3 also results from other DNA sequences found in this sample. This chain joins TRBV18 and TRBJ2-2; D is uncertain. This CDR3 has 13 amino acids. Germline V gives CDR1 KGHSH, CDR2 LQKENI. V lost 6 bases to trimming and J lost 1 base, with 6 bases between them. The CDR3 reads CASSPGNTGELFF. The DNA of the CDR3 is TGTGCCAGCTCCCCAGGGAACACCGGGGAGCTGTTTTTT.

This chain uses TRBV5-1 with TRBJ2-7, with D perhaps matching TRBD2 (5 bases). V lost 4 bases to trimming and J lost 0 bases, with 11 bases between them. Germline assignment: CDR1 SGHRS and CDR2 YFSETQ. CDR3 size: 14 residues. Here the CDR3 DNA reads TGCGCCAGCAGCGGGAGTACAAGCTCCTACGAGCAGTACTTC. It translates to CASSGSTSSYEQYF.

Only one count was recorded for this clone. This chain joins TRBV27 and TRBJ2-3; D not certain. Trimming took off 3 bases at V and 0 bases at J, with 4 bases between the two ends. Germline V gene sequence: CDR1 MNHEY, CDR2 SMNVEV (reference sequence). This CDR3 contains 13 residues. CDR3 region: CASSFSSTDTQYF. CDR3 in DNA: TGTGCCAGCAGTTTCTCTAGCACAGATACGCAGTATTTT.

The CDR3 spells CASSSTTGRQNTEAFF. The CDR3 bases are TGTGCCAGCAGCTCGACTACCGGACGGCAGAACACTGAAGCTTTCTTT. This sequence joins TRBV5-4 and TRBJ1-1; D is undetermined. Looked up from germline, CDR1 is SGHNT and CDR2 is YYREEE (reference sequence). The germline V and J ends were trimmed by 3 bases and 1 base, with 16 bases remaining between them. CDR3 size: 16 residues.

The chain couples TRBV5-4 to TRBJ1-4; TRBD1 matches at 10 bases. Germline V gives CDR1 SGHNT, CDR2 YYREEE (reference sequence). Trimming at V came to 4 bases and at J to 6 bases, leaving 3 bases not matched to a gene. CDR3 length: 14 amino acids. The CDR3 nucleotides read TGTGCCAGCAGCGTAGGGACAGGGGATGAAAAACTGTTTTTT. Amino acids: CASSVGTGDEKLFF.

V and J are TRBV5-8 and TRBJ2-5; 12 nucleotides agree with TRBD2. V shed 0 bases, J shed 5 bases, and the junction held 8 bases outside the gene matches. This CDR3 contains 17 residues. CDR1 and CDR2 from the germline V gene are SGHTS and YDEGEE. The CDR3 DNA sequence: TGTGCCAGCAGCTTGGCCAGGCTAGCGGGAGGGACGGAGACCCAGTACTTC. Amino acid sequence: CASSLARLAGGTETQYF.

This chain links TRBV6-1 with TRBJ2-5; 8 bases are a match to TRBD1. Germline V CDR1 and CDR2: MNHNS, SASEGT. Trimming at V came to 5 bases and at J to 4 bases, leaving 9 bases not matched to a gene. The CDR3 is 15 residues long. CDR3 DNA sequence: TGTGCCAGCAGTCCCGGGACAGGTCGTTTAGAGACCCAGTACTTC. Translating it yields CASSPGTGRLETQYF.

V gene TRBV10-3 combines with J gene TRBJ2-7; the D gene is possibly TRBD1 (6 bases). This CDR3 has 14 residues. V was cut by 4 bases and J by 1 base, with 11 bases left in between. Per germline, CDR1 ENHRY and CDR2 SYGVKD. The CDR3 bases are TGTGCCATCAGTGGAGACAGGCGGTCCTACGAGCAGTACTTC. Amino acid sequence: CAISGDRRSYEQYF.

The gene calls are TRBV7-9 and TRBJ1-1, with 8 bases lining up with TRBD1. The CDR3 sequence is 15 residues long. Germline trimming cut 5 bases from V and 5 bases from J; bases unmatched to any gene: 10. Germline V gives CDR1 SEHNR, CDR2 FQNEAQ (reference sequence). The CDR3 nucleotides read TGTGCCAGCAGCCGACTGAGGACAGGGAGGACTGAAGCTTTCTTT. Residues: CASSRLRTGRTEAFF.

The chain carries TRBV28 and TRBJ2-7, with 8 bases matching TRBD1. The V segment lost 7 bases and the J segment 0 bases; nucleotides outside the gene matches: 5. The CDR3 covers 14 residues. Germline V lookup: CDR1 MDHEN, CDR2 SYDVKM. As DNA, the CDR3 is TGTGCCAGCACTACGGGACAGGCCTCCTACGAGCAGTACTTC. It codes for CASTTGQASYEQYF.

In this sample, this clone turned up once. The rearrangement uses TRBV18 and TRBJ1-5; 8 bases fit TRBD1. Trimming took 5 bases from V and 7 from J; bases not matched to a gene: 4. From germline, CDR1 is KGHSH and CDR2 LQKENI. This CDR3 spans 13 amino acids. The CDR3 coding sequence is TGTGCCAGCTCAACAGGGGGGGGCCAGCCCCAGCATTTT. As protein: CASSTGGGQPQHF.

CDR3 sequence (DNA): TGCGCCAGCAGCTTGGGAGGGTCCCAGGTGGGCAATGAGCAGTTCTTC. Its translation is CASSLGGSQVGNEQFF. The chain has TRBV5-1 and TRBJ2-1; D might be TRBD2 (5 bases). CDR3 size: 16 residues. Between the trimmed V and J ends, which lost 0 bases and 6 bases, there was a span of 16 bases. CDR1 is SGHRS and CDR2 is YFSETQ in the germline V gene.

The CDR3 nucleotides read TGCAGCGTACATCTAGCGGGAGCCCCGGACGGGACCCAGTACTTC. Its translation is CSVHLAGAPDGTQYF. This chain connects TRBV29-1 to TRBJ2-5, with 10 bases aligning to TRBD2. V shed 6 bases, J shed 7 bases, and the junction held 14 bases outside the gene matches. CDR1 and CDR2 from the germline V gene are SQVTM and ANQGSEA. The CDR3 runs to 15 residues.

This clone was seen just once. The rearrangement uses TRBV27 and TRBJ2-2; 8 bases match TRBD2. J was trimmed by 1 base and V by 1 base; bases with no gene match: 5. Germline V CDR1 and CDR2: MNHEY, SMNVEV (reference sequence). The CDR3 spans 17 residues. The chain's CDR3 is CASSLFSGIMNTGELFF. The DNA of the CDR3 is TGTGCCAGCAGTTTATTTAGCGGGATAATGAACACCGGGGAGCTGTTTTTT.

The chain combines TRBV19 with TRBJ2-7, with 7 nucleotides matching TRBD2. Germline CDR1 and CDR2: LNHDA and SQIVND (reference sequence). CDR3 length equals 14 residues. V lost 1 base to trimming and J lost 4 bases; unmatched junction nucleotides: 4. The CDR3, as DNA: TGTGCCAGTAGTATAGGTGGGAGGGTTTACGAGCAGTACTTC. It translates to CASSIGGRVYEQYF.

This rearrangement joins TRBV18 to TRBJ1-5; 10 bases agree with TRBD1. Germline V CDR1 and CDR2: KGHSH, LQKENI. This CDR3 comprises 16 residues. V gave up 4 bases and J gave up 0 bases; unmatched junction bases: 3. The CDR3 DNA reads TGTGCCAGCTCACGAGGGACAGGGGATAGCAATCAGCCCCAGCATTTT. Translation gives CASSRGTGDSNQPQHF.

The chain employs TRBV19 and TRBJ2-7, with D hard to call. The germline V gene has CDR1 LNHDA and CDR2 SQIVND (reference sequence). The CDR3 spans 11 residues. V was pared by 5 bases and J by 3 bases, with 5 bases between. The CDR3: CASSDRYEQYF. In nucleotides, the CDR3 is TGTGCCAGTAGTGATCGCTACGAGCAGTACTTC.

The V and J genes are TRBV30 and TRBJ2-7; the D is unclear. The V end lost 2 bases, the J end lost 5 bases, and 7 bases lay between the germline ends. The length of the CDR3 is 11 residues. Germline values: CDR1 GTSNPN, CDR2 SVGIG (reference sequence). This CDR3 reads CAWSIPDEQYF. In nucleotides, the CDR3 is TGTGCCTGGAGTATTCCGGACGAGCAGTACTTC.

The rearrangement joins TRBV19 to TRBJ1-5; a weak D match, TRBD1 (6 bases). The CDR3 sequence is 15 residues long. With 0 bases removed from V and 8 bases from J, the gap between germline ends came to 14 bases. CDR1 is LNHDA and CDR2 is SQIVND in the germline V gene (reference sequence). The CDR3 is CASSIDHRVLEPQHF. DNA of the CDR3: TGTGCCAGTAGTATAGATCACAGGGTTTTAGAGCCCCAGCATTTT.